This TCR beta chain emerged from a study of blood T cell repertoires in COVID-19. CDR3 length equals 15 residues. Germline lookup yields CDR1 MDHEN and CDR2 SYDVKM. V lost 6 bases and J lost 5; bases outside the gene matches: 8. This clone was seen only a few times. Libraries were prepared by immunoSEQ multiplex PCR; TCRdb keeps only in-frame clonotypes and omits some of them. The data contain tens of thousands of clones, 90% to 95% of them seen just once; the ten biggest clones take up roughly 3.7%. This clonotype was obtained from a human donor with active COVID-19. The donor label of this sample is uncertain. The chain carries TRBV28 and TRBJ1-5, with TRBD1 identical over 9 bases. The specimen was peripheral blood. The CDR3 loop is CASRIPGQGDQPQHF. The CDR3 bases are TGTGCCAGCAGAATACCGGGACAGGGCGATCAGCCCCAGCATTTT.